Listed below are T cell receptor beta chains from one sample, sequenced in a study of T cells in Graves' hyperthyroidism and ophthalmopathy. TCRdb reanalysed the multiplex PCR reads using MiXCR and keeps one entry per CDR3 protein. The table has 350,000 or so distinct CDR3 sequences, roughly 17% seen once. Material: blood. All receptors derive from a woman aged 25 to 39 with Graves' hyperthyroidism that later progressed to Graves' ophthalmopathy. Both conserved end residues are part of each CDR3. D genes are given only for firm matches.

d_call,v_call,j_call,cdr3_aa
NA,TRBV18,TRBJ1-2,CASSRRADGYTF
NA,TRBV20-1,TRBJ1-2,CSARDPGVPPKYGYTF
NA,TRBV5-1,TRBJ1-4,CASSAGTESQKLFF
TRBD1,TRBV20-1,TRBJ1-2,CSAPQLDRVDGYTF
NA,TRBV10-3,TRBJ1-1,CAIRRGTEAFF
NA,TRBV5-1,TRBJ2-7,CASSLGEGVHEQYF
NA,TRBV5-1,TRBJ2-1,CASRLSGSSYNEQFF
NA,TRBV27,TRBJ1-5,CASGSPVRAGSNQPQHF
NA,TRBV27,TRBJ2-7,CASSLISVGDPYEQYF
TRBD1,TRBV6-1,TRBJ2-1,CASRKSGDSYNEQFF
TRBD1,TRBV5-6,TRBJ2-7,CASSVLGQLYEQYF
NA,TRBV19,TRBJ1-2,CASSIDTWDNYGYTF
NA,TRBV19,TRBJ1-1,CASSIQVLGTEAFF
TRBD2,TRBV29-1,TRBJ2-7,CSVYRLAGEQYF
TRBD1,TRBV7-2,TRBJ1-2,CASSLGWTGVGYTF
TRBD1,TRBV28,TRBJ2-5,CASIKTWGQQETQYF
TRBD1,TRBV27,TRBJ2-7,CASSWIGGNEQYF
NA,TRBV28,TRBJ2-3,CASSLGQTSTDTQYF
NA,TRBV7-9,TRBJ2-7,CASSQPIRGNSYEQYF
NA,TRBV4-1,TRBJ1-6,CASSQGQTEGWRIGSPLHF
TRBD1,TRBV11-2,TRBJ2-7,CACRGTGVLEQYF
NA,TRBV3-1,TRBJ2-2,CASSQDFEGPNTGELFF
NA,TRBV5-6,TRBJ2-5,CASSLSREETQYF
TRBD1,TRBV6-2/TRBV6-3,TRBJ1-6,CATDPGQGSSPLHF
TRBD2,TRBV4-1,TRBJ2-7,CASSQDPGTSVYEQYF
NA,TRBV11-2,TRBJ1-2,CASSLDLGYYGYTF
TRBD2,TRBV20-1,TRBJ2-5,CSARLGLAAETQYF
NA,TRBV19,TRBJ2-5,CASSNRGQWTQYF
NA,TRBV6-1,TRBJ2-2,CASRKSRGNTGELFF
NA,TRBV6-1,TRBJ1-1,CASSHQPGGRGTEAFF
NA,TRBV28,TRBJ1-5,CASSTRGLKEAQPQHF
NA,TRBV28,TRBJ2-1,CASSFPGQPYNEQFF
TRBD1,TRBV7-9,TRBJ2-1,CASSSRTGSYNEQFF
NA,TRBV14,TRBJ2-1,CASSHKLGSYNEQFF
NA,TRBV29-1,TRBJ2-1,CSVGEPNNEQFF
TRBD1,TRBV11-3,TRBJ1-5,CASSSGQGKDQPQHF
NA,TRBV7-2,TRBJ2-2,CASSLKDTTWESAGELFF
NA,TRBV19,TRBJ2-1,CASSIGQYNEQFF
NA,TRBV28,TRBJ2-7,CASSLEGANYEQYF
TRBD1,TRBV12-3/TRBV12-4,TRBJ2-1,CASSWTGGSYNEQFF
NA,TRBV5-4,TRBJ2-5,CASSLTESPETQYF
NA,TRBV7-6,TRBJ1-3,CASSWAGTGNTIYF
NA,TRBV2,TRBJ1-1,CASSDRGATEAFF
NA,TRBV5-1,TRBJ2-3,CASRLETDTQYF
NA,TRBV20-1,TRBJ1-2,CSARDFRAESNYGYTF
NA,TRBV11-3,TRBJ2-2,CASSRIPGELFF
TRBD2,TRBV6-1,TRBJ2-6,CASSEKRTSGRSGANVLTF
NA,TRBV28,TRBJ1-1,CASSLWGRMEIVNTEAFF
NA,TRBV29-1,TRBJ2-1,CSVERQVGYNEQFF
NA,TRBV10-3,TRBJ1-3,CAISETWVKSSGNTIYF
TRBD2,TRBV20-1,TRBJ2-1,CSARVLAGTLEQFF